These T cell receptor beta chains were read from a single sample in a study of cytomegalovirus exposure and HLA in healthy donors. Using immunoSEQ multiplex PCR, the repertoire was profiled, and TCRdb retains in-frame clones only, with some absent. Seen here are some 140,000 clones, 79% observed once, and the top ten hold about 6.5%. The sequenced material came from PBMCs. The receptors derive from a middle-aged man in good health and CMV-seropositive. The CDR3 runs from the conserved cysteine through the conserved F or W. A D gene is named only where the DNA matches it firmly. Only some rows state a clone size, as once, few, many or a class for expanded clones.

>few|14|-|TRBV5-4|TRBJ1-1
TGTGCCAGCAGCACAATTGGGGAGTACACTGAAGCTTTCTTT
CASSTIGEYTEAFF
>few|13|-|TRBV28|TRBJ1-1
TGTGCCAGCAGTCTAGGGGTGAACACTGAAGCTTTCTTT
CASSLGVNTEAFF
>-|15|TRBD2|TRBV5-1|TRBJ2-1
TGCGCCAGCAGCTGGACTAGCGGGAGTAGCAATGAGCAGTTCTTC
CASSWTSGSSNEQFF
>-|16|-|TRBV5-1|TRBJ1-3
TGCGCCAGCAGCTTAACGACCGGGGGGCATGGAAACACCATATATTTT
CASSLTTGGHGNTIYF
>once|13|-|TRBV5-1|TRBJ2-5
TGCGCCAGCAGCTTGGCTAGGCAAGAGACCCAGTACTTC
CASSLARQETQYF
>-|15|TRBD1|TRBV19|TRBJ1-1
TGTGCCAGTAGTCCACTGACAGGGGGTAACACTGAAGCTTTCTTT
CASSPLTGGNTEAFF
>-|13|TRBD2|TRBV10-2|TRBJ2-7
TGCGCCAGCAATGTAGCGGGAAACTACGAGCAGTACTTC
CASNVAGNYEQYF
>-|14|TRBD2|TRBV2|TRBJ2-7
TGTGCCAGCACCGTTAGCGGGAGAGAGGGCGAGCAGTACTTC
CASTVSGREGEQYF
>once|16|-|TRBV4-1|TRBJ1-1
TGCGCCAGCAGCCAGATACTGGGACTTTCGAACACTGAAGCTTTCTTT
CASSQILGLSNTEAFF
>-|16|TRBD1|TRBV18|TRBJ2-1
TGTGCCAGCTCACCACCGACAGGGGGATCTTACAATGAGCAGTTCTTC
CASSPPTGGSYNEQFF
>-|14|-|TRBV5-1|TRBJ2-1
TGCGCCAGCAGCTCTTCCGGGGCCTACAATGAGCAGTTCTTC
CASSSSGAYNEQFF
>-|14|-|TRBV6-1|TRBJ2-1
TGTGCCAGCAGTGAGACAGCTCAATACAATGAGCAGTTCTTC
CASSETAQYNEQFF
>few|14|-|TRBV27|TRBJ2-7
TGTGCCAGCAGTTTAATCCGGGGGATGCACGAGCAGTACTTC
CASSLIRGMHEQYF
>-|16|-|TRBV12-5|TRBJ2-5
TGTGCTAGTGGTTGGGGTTTAGCAGGCGGGGAAGAGACCCAGTACTTC
CASGWGLAGGEETQYF
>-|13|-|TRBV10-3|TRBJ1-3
TGTGCCATCAGTGAGGGAGGAAGAAACACCATATATTTT
CAISEGGRNTIYF
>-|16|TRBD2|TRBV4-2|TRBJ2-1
TGTGCCAGCGGGCTCTTAGCACTAGCGGGAGGAGGAGAGCAGTTCTTC
CASGLLALAGGGEQFF
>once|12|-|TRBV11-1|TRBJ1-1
TGTGCCAGCAGCGTTCAGCGGACTGAAGCTTTCTTT
CASSVQRTEAFF
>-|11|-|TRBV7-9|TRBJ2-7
TGTTCCAGCAGCCTCTCCTACGAGCAGTACTTC
CSSSLSYEQYF
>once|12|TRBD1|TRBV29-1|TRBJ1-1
TGCAGCTCAGGCCACAGGGGCACTGAAGCTTTCTTT
CSSGHRGTEAFF
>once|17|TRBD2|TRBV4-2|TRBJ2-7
TGTGCCAGCAGCCAAGATGCGCCGAGCGGGAGTTCCTACGAGCAGTACTTC
CASSQDAPSGSSYEQYF
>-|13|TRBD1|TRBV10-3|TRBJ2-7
TGTGCCATCAGCAACCAGGACAGGGGCCAGCAGTACTTC
CAISNQDRGQQYF
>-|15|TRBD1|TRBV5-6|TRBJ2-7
TGTGCCAGCAGCTTGGAATACAGGGGGCTCTACGAGCAGTACTTC
CASSLEYRGLYEQYF
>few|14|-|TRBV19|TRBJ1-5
TGTGCCAGTAGTCCCCCCCACATGTATCAGCCCCAGCATTTT
CASSPPHMYQPQHF
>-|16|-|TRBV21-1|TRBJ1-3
TGTGCCAGCAGCAAAGTTAGGGGCAGGGGGTTGGACACCATATATTTT
CASSKVRGRGLDTIYF
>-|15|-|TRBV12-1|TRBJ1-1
TGTGCCAGCAGCCTCGAGCGGGGGGCAAACACTGAAGCTTTCTTT
CASSLERGANTEAFF
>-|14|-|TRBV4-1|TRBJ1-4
TGCGCCAGCAGCCACCTAGGAGTGAGTGAAAAACTGTTTTTT
CASSHLGVSEKLFF
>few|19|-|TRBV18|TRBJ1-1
TGTGCCAGCTCACCAGCCAAGACCCGGGCGACTGGGAGGGACACTGAAGCTTTCTTT
CASSPAKTRATGRDTEAFF
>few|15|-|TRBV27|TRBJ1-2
TGTGCCAGCAGCCCAGAACCCCCAGGGGTCTATGGCTACACCTTC
CASSPEPPGVYGYTF
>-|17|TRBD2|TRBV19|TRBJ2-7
TGTGCCAGTAGTATTAGTGCGACTAGCGGGGTATCCTACGAGCAGTACTTC
CASSISATSGVSYEQYF
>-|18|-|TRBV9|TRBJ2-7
TGTGCCAGCAGCGTAGGGGCAGGGGCTTTCGCAAGCTCCTACGAGCAGTACTTC
CASSVGAGAFASSYEQYF
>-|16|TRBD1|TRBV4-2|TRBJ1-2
TGTGCCAGCAGCCAGATGATGCAGGGACAGTTCTATGGCTACACCTTC
CASSQMMQGQFYGYTF
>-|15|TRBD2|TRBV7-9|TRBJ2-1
TGTGCCAGCAACCGCCAGACTAGCGGATACAATGAGCAGTTCTTC
CASNRQTSGYNEQFF